Shown below are 3 T cell receptor beta chains from a single sample sequenced in a study of blood T cell repertoires in COVID-19. Sequencing was performed with immunoSEQ multiplex PCR; in TCRdb, only in-frame clones are kept and a portion is missing. Of under 250,000 clones listed, 83% were seen once; the top ten hold just over 2.5%. The sequenced sample consisted of peripheral blood. These receptors came from a woman in her 70s with active or convalescent COVID-19.

CDR3 nucleotides: TGTGCCAGCAGCTTAGTTCAAGGACTCAATCAGCCCCAGCATTTT. This codes for CASSLVQGLNQPQHF. The chain combines TRBV7-2 with TRBJ1-5; D gene uncertain. Germline lookup yields CDR1 SGHTA and CDR2 FQGNSA. Trimming cost V 1 base and J 3 bases, with 10 bases left between them. The CDR3 has 15 residues.

This chain joins TRBV5-1 and TRBJ1-4; no firm D call. This CDR3 comprises 14 residues. CDR1 and CDR2 (germline): SGHRS, YFSETQ. V was cut by 7 bases and J by 7 bases, with 17 bases left in between. CDR3 coding DNA: TGCGCCAGCGGAACAGTCGGGATGGGTGAAAAACTGTTTTTT. Encoded protein: CASGTVGMGEKLFF.

This clone has more than one count but fewer than ten. This sequence joins TRBV6-1 and TRBJ1-2; D may be TRBD1 (6 bases). V lost 3 bases and J lost 7, with 18 bases in between. CDR3 length: 15 amino acids. The germline V gene has CDR1 MNHNS and CDR2 SASEGT. CDR3 DNA: TGTGCCAGCAGTGAGACCACAGGGCCCTGGGCTGGCTACACCTTC. It encodes CASSETTGPWAGYTF.